A selection of T cell receptor beta chains follows, all from one sample in a study of Ad26.COV2.S vaccination and SARS-CoV-2 variants. Sequencing was performed with immunoSEQ multiplex PCR; in TCRdb, only in-frame clones are kept and a portion is missing. The data contain roughly 100,000 clones, less than 85% of them singletons. This specimen was peripheral blood, taken after recovery from COVID-19. These receptors originate from a human donor who had recovered from COVID-19. The CDR3 runs from the conserved cysteine through the conserved F or W. D genes are given only for firm matches. Some rows mark clone size as missing; the rest say once, few, many or name a class of expanded clone.

>TRBD1|few|TRBV29-1|TRBJ1-1
TGCAGCGTTGAAGGGGGACAGGGGAGAACTGAAGCTTTCTTT
CSVEGGQGRTEAFF
>.|.|TRBV6-2/TRBV6-3|TRBJ2-1
TGTGCCAGCAGTATCGGTACGAATGAGCAGTTCTTC
CASSIGTNEQFF
>.|once|TRBV15|TRBJ2-2
TGTGCCACCAGCAGAGACACCGGGGAGCTGTTTTTT
CATSRDTGELFF
>.|once|TRBV19|TRBJ1-2
TGTGCCAGTAGTAGGGGGGCACCTAACTATGGCTACACCTTC
CASSRGAPNYGYTF
>.|few|TRBV12-5|TRBJ1-2
TGTGCTAGTGGTTCCCAGGGGCTAGGTGGCTACACCTTC
CASGSQGLGGYTF
>.|.|TRBV6-1|TRBJ1-5
TGTGCCAGCAGTGAACGGCAGCCCAATCAGCCCCAGCATTTT
CASSERQPNQPQHF
>.|many|TRBV7-3|TRBJ1-1
TGTGCCAGCAGCTTAACCCTGCAGGGTGAAGCTTTCTTT
CASSLTLQGEAFF
>TRBD1|.|TRBV6-6|TRBJ1-2
TGTGCCAGCAGTCAGGGACAGCCTCGCCTCGGAATTAACTATGGCTACACCTTC
CASSQGQPRLGINYGYTF
>TRBD2|.|TRBV15|TRBJ2-3
TGTGCCACCAGCCCACCGGCTGGGCGGGGGAGCACAGATACGCAGTATTTT
CATSPPAGRGSTDTQYF
>TRBD1|once|TRBV6-5|TRBJ2-5
TGTGCCAGCAGCAAGGACAGGGGGCTAGGGGAGACCCAGTACTTC
CASSKDRGLGETQYF
>.|.|TRBV12-3/TRBV12-4|TRBJ1-2
TGTGCCAGCACCCCACGCTGGGCCTATGGCTACACCTTC
CASTPRWAYGYTF
>.|.|TRBV7-7|TRBJ2-2
TGTGCCAGCAGCCCCCGGTGGCCGGGGGAGCTGTTTTTT
CASSPRWPGELFF
>TRBD1|.|TRBV11-3|TRBJ2-5
TGTGCCAGCAGCTTAGGCACAGGGGACGAGACCCAGTACTTC
CASSLGTGDETQYF
>.|.|TRBV5-1|TRBJ2-1
TGCGCCAGCACCCTTGACGGGCAGGGGTCCTACAATGAGCAGTTCTTC
CASTLDGQGSYNEQFF
>.|.|TRBV5-1|TRBJ2-3
TGCGCCAGCAGCTTGGCCGAGCCCACAGATACGCAGTATTTT
CASSLAEPTDTQYF
>TRBD1|.|TRBV4-1|TRBJ1-5
TGCGCCAGCAGCCAAGGGACAGGGGCCCATCAGCCCCAGCATTTT
CASSQGTGAHQPQHF
>.|many|TRBV11-2|TRBJ2-7
TGTGCCAGCAGCCGTGGGGCCGAGCAGTACTTC
CASSRGAEQYF
>.|.|TRBV5-6|TRBJ1-2
TGTGCCAGCAGCGTCGCGGGGGCGACTAACTATGGCTACACCTTC
CASSVAGATNYGYTF
>.|once|TRBV2|TRBJ2-7
TGTGCCAGCAGTGATGATTACGAGCAGTACTTC
CASSDDYEQYF
>.|.|TRBV28|TRBJ1-6
TGTGCCAGCAGCGCCGGGGGGCGAAATTCACCCCTCCACTTT
CASSAGGRNSPLHF
>.|.|TRBV4-1|TRBJ2-3
TGCGCCAGCAGCCAACTCGAGGGTACGCAGTATTTT
CASSQLEGTQYF
>TRBD1|.|TRBV28|TRBJ1-5
TGTGCCGTACAGGGGTCCGGCGGCAATCAGCCCCAGCATTTT
CAVQGSGGNQPQHF
>.|.|TRBV10-3|TRBJ1-1
TGTGCCACTGCTCAGGGCGACACTGAAGCTTTCTTT
CATAQGDTEAFF
>TRBD1|few|TRBV19|TRBJ2-7
TGTGCCAGTGGACAGGGGTACGAGCAGTACTTC
CASGQGYEQYF
>.|.|TRBV19|TRBJ2-3
TGTGCCAGTAGGGGAATAGCTTCTGATACGCAGTATTTT
CASRGIASDTQYF
>.|.|TRBV3-1/TRBV3-2|TRBJ1-1
TGTGCCAGCAGCCAAGGGACGGAGAACACTGAAGCTTTCTTT
CASSQGTENTEAFF
>.|.|TRBV5-1|TRBJ1-1
TGCGCCAGCAGCTCCAGAAACACTGAAGCTTTCTTT
CASSSRNTEAFF
>TRBD1|.|TRBV2|TRBJ1-2
TGTGCCAGCTCCTCATTCGGCGGACAGGGCGGCGGCTACACCTTC
CASSSFGGQGGGYTF
>TRBD1|.|TRBV5-1|TRBJ1-1
TGCGCCAGCAGCTTGGCAGGGGGGAACACTGAAGCTTTCTTT
CASSLAGGNTEAFF
>.|.|TRBV7-2|TRBJ2-1
TGTGCCAGCAGCAATCGGGGGGCCCCAGGGAGGGAGCAGTTCTTC
CASSNRGAPGREQFF
>TRBD2|once|TRBV4-2|TRBJ2-3
TGTGCCAGCAGCCAAGCTACTAGCGGGGGAGGCACAGATACGCAGTATTTT
CASSQATSGGGTDTQYF
>TRBD2|few|TRBV11-2|TRBJ2-1
TGTGCCAGCAGCGAGGGACTAGCTTTCAATGAGCAGTTCTTC
CASSEGLAFNEQFF
>.|.|TRBV7-3|TRBJ2-6
TGTGCCAGCAGCACTACTGGCTCTGGGGCCAACGTCCTGACTTTC
CASSTTGSGANVLTF
>.|.|TRBV30|TRBJ1-1
TGTGCCTGGAGCAGAGACATGAACACTGAAGCTTTCTTT
CAWSRDMNTEAFF
>TRBD1|once|TRBV6-5|TRBJ2-7
TGTGCCAGCAGGACCAGACAGGGGGCCTACGAGCAGTACTTC
CASRTRQGAYEQYF
>.|.|TRBV5-4|TRBJ2-2
TGTGCCACCACACTGGAGCCCACCGGGGAGCTGTTTTTT
CATTLEPTGELFF
>.|.|TRBV5-4|TRBJ2-7
TGTGCCAGCAGCGCCGAACTTAGGGCGGGGGAGCAGTACTTC
CASSAELRAGEQYF
>TRBD1|.|TRBV5-4|TRBJ1-2
TGTGCCAGCCGGGGACAGGGTATTTTTGGAGATGGCTACACCTTC
CASRGQGIFGDGYTF
>.|.|TRBV2|TRBJ2-6
TGTGCCAGCATTAGAGGGCTCGGGGCCAACGTCCTGACTTTC
CASIRGLGANVLTF
>.|.|TRBV10-2|TRBJ1-3
TGCGCCAGCAGCCAAGACTCCACTTCTACTGGAAACACCATATATTTT
CASSQDSTSTGNTIYF
>TRBD1|.|TRBV5-1|TRBJ1-4
TGCGCCAGCAAAGGGACAGGGGCCGAAAAACTGTTTTTT
CASKGTGAEKLFF
>.|.|TRBV2|TRBJ2-4
TGTGCCAGCAGGACTCATTTCGTAGCCAAAAACATTCAGTACTTC
CASRTHFVAKNIQYF
>.|.|TRBV6-1|TRBJ2-1
TGTGCCAGCAGTGACCTAGTGGGATACAATGAGCAGTTCTTC
CASSDLVGYNEQFF
>TRBD2|few|TRBV7-9|TRBJ2-7
TGTGCCAGCAGCTTAGCTAGCGGGGGGCTCTCCTACGAGCAGTACTTC
CASSLASGGLSYEQYF
>.|few|TRBV6-5|TRBJ1-2
TGTGCCAGCAGCCCGGGTCGGGAATATGGCTACACCTTC
CASSPGREYGYTF